Following are 23 T cell receptor beta chains from one sample sequenced in a study of OX40 agonist ivuxolimab in advanced cancers. The table came from immunoSEQ multiplex PCR; TCRdb's copy has only in-frame clones and leaves some out. Here the sample spans around 28,000 clones, more than 85% being singletons. This material consisted of CD4+ or CD8+ T cells sorted from blood, taken in a trial of the OX40 agonist ivuxolimab. The receptors here all came from an adult with an advanced solid tumor such as melanoma, head and neck, liver or kidney cancer.

The chain recombines TRBV5-4 with TRBJ1-4; 9 bases agree with TRBD1. Per germline, CDR1 SGHNT and CDR2 YYREEE (reference sequence). The CDR3 totals 15 residues. Losses at the gene ends were 4 bases for V and 7 bases for J; bases not matched to a gene: 8. This CDR3 reads CASSAGTGPSEKLFF. CDR3 DNA: TGTGCCAGCAGCGCCGGGACAGGGCCGAGTGAAAAACTGTTTTTT. The full variable domain, rest sourced from reference TRBV5-4 and TRBJ1-4, is ETGVTQSPTHLIKTRGQQVTLRCSSQSGHNTVSWYQQALGQGPQFIFQYYREEENGRGNFPPRFSGLQFPNYSSELNVNALELDDSALYLCASSAGTGPSEKLFFGSGTQLSVL.

The V call is TRBV29-1, the J call TRBJ2-1, with TRBD2 matching over 10 bases. There are 14 residues in the CDR3. Germline V gene lookup returns CDR1 SQVTM and CDR2 ANQGSEA. V shed 7 bases and J 6 bases; nucleotides not matched to a gene: 9. The DNA for the CDR3 is TGCAGCGCCCGTAGCGGGAGGAACGGCAATGAGCAGTTCTTC. Encoded protein: CSARSGRNGNEQFF.

The V gene is TRBV19, the J gene TRBJ2-7; D is undetermined. This CDR3 comprises 13 residues. CDR1 and CDR2 from the germline V gene are LNHDA and SQIVND (reference sequence). Trimming pared 6 bases from V and 2 bases from J, leaving 11 bases between. The CDR3 loop is CASSSGPTYEQYF. The CDR3, as DNA: TGTGCCAGTAGCTCCGGGCCTACCTACGAGCAGTACTTC.

This chain joins TRBV28 and TRBJ1-1, with 7 bases that match TRBD1. J was trimmed by 0 bases and V by 8 bases; bases with no gene match: 9. Germline V CDR1 and CDR2: MDHEN, SYDVKM. This CDR3 comprises 15 residues. This chain's CDR3 is CASDSGGKLNTEAFF. CDR3 DNA: TGTGCCAGCGACTCAGGGGGGAAACTGAACACTGAAGCTTTCTTT.

V is TRBV2 and J is TRBJ2-5; D is unclear. Looked up from germline, CDR1 is SNHLY and CDR2 is FYNNEI. Trimming cost V 3 bases and J 0 bases, with 2 bases left between them. There are 12 residues in the CDR3. CDR3 sequence (DNA): TGTGCCAGCAGTGAGTACCAAGAGACCCAGTACTTC. This translates into CASSEYQETQYF.

The chain couples TRBV19 to TRBJ1-5; D is uncertain. V lost 0 bases and J lost 11, with 11 bases in between. The CDR3 loop spans 13 amino acids. Germline CDR1 LNHDA, CDR2 SQIVND (reference sequence). The CDR3 DNA follows: TGTGCCAGTAGTATAGACCCGGAGGTGACCCAGCATTTT. Protein product: CASSIDPEVTQHF. The complete variable domain, with remaining parts taken from reference TRBV19 and TRBJ1-5, reads DGGITQSPKYLFRKEGQNVTLSCEQNLNHDAMYWYRQDPGQGLRLIYYSQIVNDFQKGDIAEGYSVSREKKESFPLTVTSAQKNPTAFYLCASSIDPEVTQHFGDGTRLSIL.

The genes are TRBV5-6 and TRBJ2-1, with 13 bases fitting TRBD2. The CDR3 length is 16 residues. Trimming cost V 3 bases and J 4 bases; bases outside gene matches: 4. Germline values: CDR1 SGHDT, CDR2 YYEEEE. The DNA for the CDR3 is TGTGCCAGCAGCTACGGGACTAGCGGGGCATACAATGAGCAGTTCTTC. Encoded protein: CASSYGTSGAYNEQFF.

Only one count was recorded for this clone. This chain connects TRBV28 to TRBJ1-2, with 7 bases aligning to TRBD1. V shed 5 bases and J 5 bases; nucleotides not matched to a gene: 17. The germline CDR1 and CDR2 sequences are MDHEN and SYDVKM. The CDR3 is 17 residues long. This CDR3 is CASSPQVGKGALYGYTF. CDR3 coding DNA: TGTGCCAGCAGTCCCCAGGTGGGGAAGGGGGCCCTTTATGGCTACACCTTC.

V and J are TRBV9 and TRBJ2-1, with TRBD2 matching 8 bases. Trimming at V came to 2 bases and at J to 9 bases, leaving 4 bases not matched to a gene. In germline, CDR1 is SGDLS, CDR2 YYNGEE. The CDR3 runs to 13 residues. CDR3 coding DNA: TGTGCCAGCAGCGTCGGACTAGCAAGTGAGCAGTTCTTC. It yields the protein CASSVGLASEQFF.

The J gene is TRBJ2-2, the V gene TRBV10-3, with D maybe TRBD1 (5 bases). The CDR3 totals 16 residues. Trimming took 5 bases from V and 1 from J, leaving 14 bases between them. Germline values: CDR1 ENHRY, CDR2 SYGVKD. This CDR3 is CAISLTGAVNTGELFF. CDR3 nucleotide sequence: TGTGCCATCAGTCTTACAGGTGCGGTGAACACCGGGGAGCTGTTTTTT.

This clone was observed once. This chain links TRBV28 with TRBJ2-3; 10 bases agree with TRBD2. The CDR3 runs to 17 residues. With 8 bases clipped from V and 4 bases from J, the junction kept 15 bases outside the gene matches. Germline assignment: CDR1 MDHEN and CDR2 SYDVKM. The CDR3 DNA sequence: TGTGCCAGCCTGACCGGGACTAGCGTGGGGGGCCCAGATACGCAGTATTTT. Amino acid sequence: CASLTGTSVGGPDTQYF.

This rearrangement joins TRBV6-6 to TRBJ2-1; a weak D match, TRBD2 (7 bases). Looked up from germline, CDR1 is MNHNY and CDR2 is SVGAGI (reference sequence). CDR3 length: 12 amino acids. For the CDR3, the DNA is TGTAGCGAGGGGGGGGAGGACAATGAGCAGTTCTTC. The encoded protein is CSEGGEDNEQFF.

The chain joins TRBV2 to TRBJ1-1; D call uncertain. Germline loops: CDR1 SNHLY, CDR2 FYNNEI. Trimming pared 6 bases from V and 1 base from J, leaving 9 bases between. The CDR3 is 13 residues long. CDR3 DNA: TGTGCCAGCAGCGCTACGGGGAACACTGAAGCTTTCTTT. Protein: CASSATGNTEAFF.

J is TRBJ2-1 and V is TRBV9, with D perhaps given as TRBD1 or TRBD2 (5 bases each). The V and J ends lost 5 bases and 0 bases respectively, with 15 bases between them. CDR3 length: 16 amino acids. Germline lookup yields CDR1 SGDLS and CDR2 YYNGEE. CDR3 in amino acids: CASSPGTLSSYNEQFF. The CDR3 coding sequence is TGTGCCAGCAGTCCCGGGACGTTGAGCTCCTACAATGAGCAGTTCTTC.

The chain links TRBV7-2 to TRBJ1-2; tentative D call: TRBD1 (6 bases). In germline, CDR1 is SGHTA, CDR2 FQGNSA. This CDR3 has 15 residues. V lost 5 bases and J lost 8, with 21 bases in between. This CDR3 reads CASSPTPPGAEGYTF. The CDR3, as DNA: TGTGCCAGCAGCCCAACCCCCCCGGGGGCGGAAGGCTACACCTTC.

This clone has a single count. The rearrangement joins TRBV29-1 to TRBJ2-7; 8 bases are shared with TRBD1. Germline V gives CDR1 SQVTM, CDR2 ANQGSEA. The J segment lost 1 base and the V segment lost 4 bases, leaving 3 bases of the junction unmatched. The CDR3 totals 13 residues. The CDR3 sequence is CSVVRTGSYEQYF. The DNA for the CDR3 is TGCAGCGTTGTTAGGACAGGGTCCTACGAGCAGTACTTC.

V usage is TRBV18 and J usage is TRBJ2-7; D unclear. Germline V gene data show CDR1 as KGHSH and CDR2 as LQKENI. CDR3 length: 14 residues. Trimming took off 2 bases at V and 3 bases at J, with 11 bases between the two ends. The CDR3 DNA reads as TGTGCCAGCTCACCAAACCCACCCGACTACGAGCAGTACTTC. Translation gives CASSPNPPDYEQYF.

The CDR3 loop is CASSYAGQGGSYEQYF. The CDR3 nucleotides are TGTGCCAGCAGTTACGCTGGACAGGGGGGCAGCTACGAGCAGTACTTC. The chain employs TRBV6-6 and TRBJ2-7; 10 bases are shared with TRBD1. V lost 2 bases to trimming and J lost 3 bases; unmatched junction nucleotides: 7. CDR3 length: 16 residues. In germline, CDR1 is MNHNY, CDR2 SVGAGI (reference sequence).

This clone was counted a few times. The gene calls are TRBV4-2 and TRBJ1-1, with D unclear. CDR3 length: 11 residues. The V gene lost 4 bases and the J gene lost 8 bases, with 8 bases spanning the gap. Germline CDR1 and CDR2: LGHNA and YNFKEQ. CDR3: CASSLGREAFF. DNA of the CDR3: TGTGCCAGCAGCCTAGGACGGGAAGCTTTCTTT.

The V gene is TRBV29-1, the J gene TRBJ1-4; TRBD1 matches 9 bases. The germline CDR1 and CDR2 sequences are SQVTM and ANQGSEA. The V and J ends lost 6 bases and 4 bases, in that order; junction bases with no gene match: 6. The CDR3 totals 14 residues. CDR3 bases: TGCAGCGTCCGGGACAGGGCTTTTAATGAAAAACTGTTTTTT. Protein: CSVRDRAFNEKLFF.

The CDR3 region has the DNA TGTGCCACCAGACAGGGACGTGGTGAAGAGACCCAGTACTTC. Encoded protein: CATRQGRGEETQYF. This chain uses TRBV15 with TRBJ2-5; the D gene is possibly TRBD1 (6 bases). The CDR3 sequence is 14 residues long. Germline CDR1 and CDR2: LNHNV and YYDKDF (reference sequence). The V gene lost 6 bases and the J gene lost 3 bases, with 14 bases spanning the gap.

This clone was counted between two and nine times. The chain joins TRBV6-4 to TRBJ2-1, with D maybe TRBD1 (6 bases). The germline CDR1 and CDR2 sequences are MRHNA and SNTAGT. V was cut by 4 bases and J by 5 bases, with 12 bases left in between. The CDR3 totals 14 residues. CDR3: CASSGDTAHNEQFF. The DNA for the CDR3 is TGTGCCAGCAGTGGGGACACAGCGCACAATGAGCAGTTCTTC.

The chain joins TRBV27 to TRBJ2-5; 7 nucleotides align to TRBD2. This CDR3 has 16 amino acids. Looked up from germline, CDR1 is MNHEY and CDR2 is SMNVEV (reference sequence). V trimming: 4 bases; J trimming: 1 base; junction bases outside the gene matches: 9. DNA of the CDR3: TGTGCCAGCAGTTCCCTAGGGCTAGCGGCCCAAGAGACCCAGTACTTC. It is translated as CASSSLGLAAQETQYF.